Given below is one T cell receptor (beta chain) in context. Authors' data handling: Estimates of nucleated cell counts were drawn from the amplification of reference gene primers. Sequencing used immunoSEQ multiplex PCR; TCRdb keeps in-frame clones, though not all of them. V, J and clone size are those of that table, while D and trimming were read from the DNA. Here the sample spans 150,000 to 200,000 clones, over 80% being singletons. This record comes from a study of blood T cell repertoires in COVID-19. About the research overall: Samples representing acute and convalescent COVID-19 were sourced from the United States, Italy and Spain. T cells, B-cell-depleted T cells, or PBMCs provided the cDNA or gDNA that served as material.

The CDR3 has 14 amino acids. Trimming took 2 bases from V and 3 from J, leaving 10 bases between them. Germline V gene data show CDR1 as MNHEY and CDR2 as SVGEGT. Seattle enrolled patients during active infection and tracked them longitudinally. The chain recombines TRBV6-2 or TRBV6-3 with TRBJ1-2; no definite D call. The sequence was obtained from a woman aged 40 to 50 with COVID-19, enrolled during active disease. Sequencing was performed on peripheral blood. CDR3 in amino acids: CASSYPHGDYGYTF. In DNA form, the CDR3 reads TGTGCCAGCAGTTACCCTCACGGTGACTATGGCTACACCTTC.